The entry that follows covers one T cell receptor (beta chain) sequence. The specificity of this receptor is unknown. The input lacks base qualities; no much larger clone sits a single base away. The sample originates from a study of cytomegalovirus exposure and HLA in healthy donors (TCRdb year 2017). Broadly, across the study: According to an earlier analysis of a few hundred of the donors, some 180 million T cells yielded 90 million to 140 million unique TCR beta sequences and approximately 280 Gb of sequence data. Approximately 300 gigabases of sequencing data and roughly 81 million unique TCR sequences made up an early release that covered approximately 620 HLA-typed donors. The genetic ancestry cluster associated with self-reported Caucasian donors included around 76% of the roughly 390 genotyped donors. The study was designed to test whether signatures of past pathogen exposure could be identified by cataloging public T cell receptors. The study used immunosequencing to profile the T cell repertoires of approximately 630 subjects and linked those repertoires to cytomegalovirus serostatus. Besides the first cohort of around 700 subjects, a separate validation cohort made up of 90 to 150 different subjects was used. To predict cytomegalovirus infection status, the study brought together high-throughput TCR immunosequencing, statistical association of individual TCRs with disease status, and machine learning. In a later analysis, previously published TCR beta repertoires from several hundred donors were re-analyzed and high-resolution HLA genotyping was added so that TCR occurrence patterns could be studied. The later analysis used no new phenotypic data to find candidate immune exposures, relying instead on TCR beta sequences and their occurrence across donors. An earlier analysis of around 580 of the donors used high-throughput TCR beta sequencing to judge whether each TCR beta V gene segment behaved as functional or pseudogenic. Alongside the repertoire data, information on donor age, sex, ethnicity and CMV serostatus was compiled. In a later genetic analysis, genome-wide SNP genotypes for about three fifths of the roughly 670 donors were used, and that subset was treated as a discovery cohort. All discovery cohort repertoires had been generated using a single sequencing platform. Class I and class II HLA loci were covered by the typing at four-digit resolution. Typing coverage varied by locus: 629-630 donors for A, B, C, DRB1 and DQB1; about 520 for DQA1; over 600 for DPA1; more than 450 for DPB1. Four to six DR-DQ haplotypes were handled as single units for association and clustering because linkage in the cohort was strong. Across approximately 400 genotyped donors of the cohort, an average of about 220,000 unique TCR beta nucleotide sequences per donor were sequenced, and roughly 17% of those sequences were non-productive.

Overall study outcomes, separate from this receptor: In this cohort, only TCR beta chains were sequenced, and detectable features were limited by the absence of alpha or paired-chain data. Because counts were too low, more than 15 rarely observed V segments, including chromosome 9 orphons, were left out of the earlier analysis of a few hundred of the donors. Presence/absence analyses assumed roughly uniform sequencing depth across donors, an assumption that may not hold. The authors suggested that the approach could potentially be generalized to other disease states and immunological phenotypes. In a later genetic analysis, fewer N-insertions in productive TCRs were reported among donors in an Asian-associated ancestry cluster than the roughly 700-donor mean. The classifier was reported to diagnose cytomegalovirus status with high specificity and sensitivity in both the original cohort and the validation cohort. According to a later analysis, parvovirus B19, influenza, CMV and Epstein-Barr virus appeared linked to several top co-occurrence clusters. In a later genetic analysis, a missense DCLRE1C variant was associated with V-gene and J-gene trimming of TCR beta chains, and the association was replicated in an independent cohort. A later analysis found that HLA-associated TCR beta chains were more clonally expanded and had lower generation probabilities than equally common non-associated chains. The sequencing pipeline was judged likely to have produced a cluster of highly shared sequence variants as a technical artifact. According to a later analysis, TCR association rates differed among HLA loci, with DRB1 alleles showing the most associated TCRs and HLA-C alleles showing the fewest. A later analysis found that most CMV-associated TCR beta chains appeared HLA-restricted, with HLA associations seemingly driven largely by CMV exposure. In vitro tests confirmed that three of the cytomegalovirus-associated TCR beta chains recognize cytomegalovirus antigens. The study gave a list of about 160 TCR beta chains associated with cytomegalovirus. Strong co-occurrence of HLA alleles, especially DR and DQ, made assigning TCR associations to individual alleles difficult. Specific HLA alleles were associated with 16,951 TCR beta sequences at a false discovery rate of 0.05 in a later analysis. A further reported finding was that TCR beta sequences accurately predicted the HLA-A and HLA-B alleles for most subjects in the first cohort. In an earlier analysis of roughly 560 of the donors, most TCR beta V segments were observed in productive rearrangements about 90% or about 30% of the time, broadly matching IMGT annotations. For the cohort, immune exposure information was limited to CMV serostatus. Most TCR sequences were seen in very few donors, while some public TCRs were found in many individuals. Because HLA typing was unavailable for some donors at each locus, only the typed subset was used in association tests. Correlated functional status among segregating V segments might be attributable to linkage disequilibrium, but an unknown experimental factor could not be ruled out.

The cohort comprised several hundred healthy bone marrow donors. At the time of sampling, every cohort member was nominally healthy, though immune exposures that went unrecorded were likely present. The donor was CMV seronegative and was included in the group of about 350 seronegative cohort members. Each donor provided a peripheral blood sample, and peripheral blood mononuclear cells were used for TCR beta sequencing. The Qiagen DNeasy Blood Extraction Kit was used to extract genomic DNA from the blood cell samples. Library generation was performed with the immunoSEQ multiplex PCR assay. For the multiplex PCR, a mixture combining 60 forward primers for TCR Vbeta segments and 13 reverse primers for TCR Jbeta segments was used. A multiplex PCR assay on genomic DNA amplified the CDR3 region of rearranged TCR beta genes. On the Illumina HiSeq System, the amplified TCR beta libraries were sequenced as 87-base-pair reads. The study's own analysis went as follows. A later analysis counted around 72 million unique TCR beta chains across the 650 to 700 repertoires, and 10 million to 11 million of these chains were shared by at least two donors. Raw reads were error-corrected and collapsed into unique sequences by a nearest-neighbor algorithm in which closely related sequences were merged to remove PCR and sequencing errors. To assign V, D and J gene segments, CDR3 sequences were aligned to IMGT reference sequences. Each retained sequence needed at least a six-nucleotide match to both a V gene segment and a J gene segment. Rearrangements were classified as productive when the CDR3 lacked stop codons and remained in frame with V and J, and all other rearrangements were classified as non-productive. Following IMGT convention, CDR3 was defined as the stretch from the second conserved V-encoded cysteine to the conserved J-encoded phenylalanine. The earlier analysis of more than 450 of the donors excluded sequences that lacked an unambiguous match to a single V gene segment. In an earlier analysis of approximately 610 of the donors, V segments were called functional above 56.7% productive rearrangements and were called segregating when the between-donor standard deviation exceeded 5%. A statistical classification framework was built for diagnosing cytomegalovirus status from the catalog of TCR beta chain sequences. V and J gene assignment, in a later analysis, came from comparing TCR nucleotide sequences with IMGT/GENE-DB human TR gene sequences. In a later analysis, CDR3 sequences and most-parsimonious VDJ recombination scenarios were assigned using the TCRdist pipeline. A later analysis defined each TCR beta chain by its CDR3 amino acid sequence plus V-gene family, and excluded reads lacking a unique V-gene family. As a way to deal with suspected cross-contamination and a sequencing artifact, a later analysis dropped under 600 nucleotide sequences that were highly shared and had low generation probability. In a later analysis, a clonal expansion index was calculated for each public chain from normalized within-repertoire ranks of inferred template counts. In a later analysis, generation probabilities were computed with a VDJ recombination model fitted to out-of-frame rearrangements, and the resulting probabilities were checked against IGoR. Hypergeometric tests were used in a later analysis to score TCR-TCR, TCR-HLA and TCR-CMV co-occurrence, with a repertoire-size bias correction applied to the TCR pairs. A later analysis estimated false discovery rates by permuting HLA or CMV assignments 20 times. In a later analysis, co-occurring TCRs were grouped using DBSCAN, with TCRdist sequence similarity added in when clustering inside HLA-allele-positive subsets. Repertoires with fewer than 30,000 or more than 120,000 public chains were left out of co-occurrence clustering, as were four to six repertoires with anomalous nucleotide sharing. The table comes from immuneACCESS by way of TCRdb, which keeps in-frame sequences with V and J called. Part of the clones is missing from these tables; in studies checked, under half for an unresolved V gene and the rest for unknown reasons. Clonal size and the V and J genes are those of that table, whereas D and trimming came from the DNA. This sample gives 65,000 to 75,000 clones in total; about 65% of them show up just once. Approximately 2.1% of the sample rests with the top ten.

The sequenced material came from PBMCs. The sequence derives from a woman aged 25-40 years in good health and CMV-seronegative.

The DNA is as follows: TGTGCCAGCAGTGAATGGACAGGCGGCATGAACACTGAAGCTTTCTTT. The translation is CASSEWTGGMNTEAFF. Rearrangement joined TRBV6-1 to TRBJ1-1, and 7 bases in between align with TRBD1. From the germline V gene, CDR1 is MNHNS and CDR2 is SASEGT. The cysteine opens and the phenylalanine closes a CDR3 of 16 amino acids. Solely the CDR3 DNA is kept, with 48 bases framed from the first base. Trimming accounts for 2 bases at V and 0 bases at J, while the number of junction bases matched to no gene is 6.